A single sample is the source of the 30 T cell receptor beta chains below, sequenced in a study of blood T cell repertoires in COVID-19. Assay used: immunoSEQ multiplex PCR; TCRdb lists only in-frame clones, some missing. The data hold approximately 450,000 clones, with 85% to 90% observed a single time. Sequenced material: PBMCs or T cells enriched from blood (not recorded which). The receptors were gathered from a young man who had recovered from COVID-19.

This rearrangement joins TRBV29-1 to TRBJ1-5; TRBD1 is a possible D gene (6 bases). CDR3 length equals 13 residues. The ends were cut back, 8 bases at V and 6 bases at J, with 17 bases in the middle. The V gene's germline CDR1 is SQVTM and CDR2 ANQGSEA. Written as DNA, the CDR3 is TGCAGCTTCCGAGGACAGTTCGGTCAGCCCCAGCATTTT. Its protein product is CSFRGQFGQPQHF.

The V gene is TRBV12-3 or TRBV12-4, the J gene TRBJ2-1; D unclear. V was shortened by 5 bases and J by 3 bases, with 8 bases between the two germline ends. This CDR3 has 13 amino acids. CDR3 sequence (DNA): TGTGCCAGCAGTCCAAACTTCTACAATGAGCAGTTCTTC. As protein: CASSPNFYNEQFF.

The chain is built from TRBV19 and TRBJ2-7; perhaps TRBD2 as D (6 bases). The CDR3 is 14 residues long. Trimming took 3 bases from V and 4 from J, leaving 13 bases between them. In germline, CDR1 is LNHDA, CDR2 SQIVND (reference sequence). As DNA, the CDR3 is TGTGCCAGTAGTATCAGCGCAGGGAGGTACGAGCAGTACTTC. This encodes CASSISAGRYEQYF.

This clone was detected only a few times. The genes are TRBV5-4 and TRBJ1-1; unclear D gene. V lost 3 bases and J lost 6, with 18 bases in between. Germline V gene sequence: CDR1 SGHNT, CDR2 YYREEE (reference sequence). The CDR3 runs to 15 residues. In DNA, the CDR3 is TGTGCCAGCAGCTCGCTTTTAGTCACCGGGGCTGAAGCTTTCTTT. Translated, it gives CASSSLLVTGAEAFF.

J is TRBJ2-4 and V is TRBV19, with a possible D match to TRBD1 (7 bases). V gave up 0 bases and J gave up 6 bases, with 9 bases separating them. The length of the CDR3 is 14 residues. Germline-derived CDR1 and CDR2 are LNHDA and SQIVND (reference sequence). The CDR3 region has the DNA TGTGCCAGTAGTATAGACAGGGGGGTAAACATTCAGTACTTC. Encoded protein: CASSIDRGVNIQYF.

The rearrangement joins TRBV9 to TRBJ2-2, with TRBD2 identical over 7 bases. The V gene's germline CDR1 is SGDLS and CDR2 YYNGEE. This CDR3 is 16 amino acids long. J gave up 4 bases and V 0 bases, and 6 bases lay outside the gene matches. This chain's CDR3 is CASSVEGGRGTGELFF. The CDR3 bases are TGTGCCAGCAGCGTAGAAGGAGGGAGGGGCACCGGGGAGCTGTTTTTT. Drawing the rest from reference TRBV9 and TRBJ2-2, the complete variable domain is DSGVTQTPKHLITATGQRVTLRCSPRSGDLSVYWYQQSLDQGLQFLIQYYNGEERAKGNILERFSAQQFPDLHSELNLSSLELGDSALYFCASSVEGGRGTGELFFGEGSRLTVL.

The chain joins TRBV27 to TRBJ1-5, with D unclear. Trimming shortened V by 5 bases and J by 0 bases, and 14 bases separated the two germline ends. This CDR3 region has 16 residues. Germline assignment: CDR1 MNHEY and CDR2 SMNVEV (reference sequence). This chain's CDR3 is CASSPEGGYSNQPQHF. For the CDR3, the DNA is TGTGCCAGCAGTCCCGAAGGCGGGTATAGCAATCAGCCCCAGCATTTT.

The V gene is TRBV30, the J gene TRBJ1-3; no clear D gene. The V and J ends lost 0 bases and 4 bases respectively, with 16 bases between them. This CDR3 is built from 16 residues. From germline, CDR1 is GTSNPN and CDR2 SVGIG (reference sequence). The CDR3 is CAWSVSGSLGGNTIYF. CDR3 nucleotide sequence: TGTGCCTGGAGTGTAAGCGGATCTCTAGGGGGAAACACCATATATTTT.

The chain has TRBV20-1 and TRBJ2-1; no clear D gene. V was clipped by 2 bases and J by 6 bases, with 5 bases between them. The CDR3 is 11 amino acids. The germline V gene has CDR1 DFQATT and CDR2 SNEGSKA (reference sequence). The CDR3 DNA reads as TGCAGTGCTAGATATCTCAATGAGCAGTTCTTC. This codes for CSARYLNEQFF.

The J gene is TRBJ2-7, the V gene TRBV27, with D possibly TRBD2 on 5 matching bases. V lost 5 bases to trimming and J lost 4 bases, with 12 bases between them. Germline-derived CDR1 and CDR2 are MNHEY and SMNVEV (reference sequence). The CDR3 runs to 13 residues. In nucleotides, the CDR3 is TGTGCCAGCAGTGCCTTCGGACTGTACGAGCAGTACTTC. Translated, it gives CASSAFGLYEQYF.

This rearrangement joins TRBV4-1 to TRBJ2-7; no reliable D call. Trimming took off 1 base at V and 0 bases at J, with 10 bases between the two ends. CDR1 MGHRA and CDR2 YSYEKL come from the germline V gene. The CDR3 extends over 15 amino acids. CDR3 in amino acids: CASSQGTSFSYEQYF. The CDR3 nucleotides read TGCGCCAGCAGCCAAGGAACATCCTTCTCCTACGAGCAGTACTTC.

The J gene is TRBJ1-3, the V gene TRBV6-1; a possible D gene is TRBD1 (5 bases). The ends were cut back, 2 bases at V and 2 bases at J, with 13 bases in the middle. The CDR3 has 16 amino acids. Germline CDR1 reads MNHNS; CDR2 reads SASEGT. CDR3 sequence reads: CASSEIGRAPGNTIYF. Here the CDR3 DNA reads TGTGCCAGCAGTGAAATCGGCAGGGCTCCTGGAAACACCATATATTTT.

The chain carries TRBV28 and TRBJ2-1, with D possibly being TRBD1 (6 bases). The V end was cut by 6 bases, the J end by 3 bases, with 15 bases between. The germline gives CDR1 MDHEN, CDR2 SYDVKM. There are 15 residues in the CDR3. As DNA, the CDR3 is TGTGCCAGCAGGGACGGACAGAATTTCTACAATGAGCAGTTCTTC. Protein: CASRDGQNFYNEQFF.

The CDR3, as DNA: TGTGCCAGCAGTTTAACAGCGGCCTCCTACAATGAGCAGTTCTTC. This encodes CASSLTAASYNEQFF. The V gene is TRBV28, the J gene TRBJ2-1; D possibly corresponds to TRBD2 (5 bases). CDR3 size: 15 residues. V was trimmed by 2 bases and J by 0 bases, leaving 8 bases between them. The germline gives CDR1 MDHEN, CDR2 SYDVKM.

The rearrangement links TRBV12-3 or TRBV12-4 to TRBJ2-1; no firm D call. This CDR3 region has 13 residues. Trimming removed 7 bases from V and 4 bases from J, with 11 bases in between. The CDR3 spells CASTSLLYNEQFF. Written as DNA, the CDR3 is TGTGCCAGCACCTCCCTCTTATACAATGAGCAGTTCTTC.

The chain combines TRBV24-1 with TRBJ2-2; TRBD2 matches at 8 bases. V was pared by 5 bases and J by 5 bases, with 9 bases of the junction left unmatched. Germline CDR1 and CDR2: KGHDR and SFDVKD. CDR3 size: 16 residues. This CDR3 is CATSAPGGGRTGELFF. In DNA, the CDR3 is TGTGCCACCAGTGCTCCCGGGGGGGGCAGGACCGGGGAGCTGTTTTTT.

V usage is TRBV5-6 and J usage is TRBJ1-2; D is unresolved. Germline lookup yields CDR1 SGHDT and CDR2 YYEEEE. There are 14 residues in the CDR3. V was trimmed by 3 bases and J by 2 bases, leaving 11 bases between them. CDR3 nucleotides: TGTGCCAGCAGCTCCACCCTATTGAACTATGGCTACACCTTC. This sequence encodes CASSSTLLNYGYTF.

This rearrangement joins TRBV12-3 or TRBV12-4 to TRBJ1-2; TRBD1 might be the D (5 bases). V dropped 6 bases and J dropped 7 bases, with 12 bases sitting between them. The CDR3 runs 12 residues. CDR3 sequence (DNA): TGTGCCAGCAGGGCAGGGCTCGGTGGCTACACCTTC. Translated: CASRAGLGGYTF.

This chain links TRBV4-1 with TRBJ1-5; D remains ambiguous. This CDR3 contains 14 residues. V was shortened by 4 bases and J by 5 bases, with 12 bases between the two germline ends. Germline V gene sequence: CDR1 MGHRA, CDR2 YSYEKL. The CDR3 DNA follows: TGCGCCAGCAGCCTAAGGACGGAGGATCAGCCCCAGCATTTT. It translates to CASSLRTEDQPQHF.

This sequence joins TRBV7-9 and TRBJ1-4; D uncertain. Germline-derived CDR1 and CDR2 are SEHNR and FQNEAQ (reference sequence). The CDR3 length is 13 residues. V gave up 5 bases and J gave up 8 bases, with 12 bases separating them. CDR3 DNA sequence: TGTGCCAGCAGCACGGCCGAGAGGGAAAAACTGTTTTTT. This sequence encodes CASSTAEREKLFF.

The chain carries TRBV5-1 and TRBJ2-5, with D tentatively TRBD2 (7 bases). The CDR3 runs 16 residues. Germline V gene sequence: CDR1 SGHRS, CDR2 YFSETQ. Trimming took off 4 bases at V and 2 bases at J, with 18 bases between the two ends. The CDR3 reads CASSPLSGGGQETQYF. CDR3 in DNA: TGCGCCAGCAGCCCCCTATCGGGGGGCGGGCAAGAGACCCAGTACTTC.

This chain links TRBV4-2 with TRBJ2-3; TRBD2 aligns across 12 bases. This CDR3 is 15 amino acids long. V lost 6 bases, J lost 4 bases, and 5 bases stayed unmatched. The germline CDR1 and CDR2 sequences are LGHNA and YNFKEQ. The CDR3 is CASRPSGRESDTQYF. The CDR3 DNA reads TGTGCCAGCAGACCTAGCGGGAGGGAATCAGATACGCAGTATTTT.

This rearrangement joins TRBV27 to TRBJ2-1; maybe TRBD1 (6 bases). Trimming took 7 bases from V and 0 from J, leaving 10 bases between them. This CDR3 is built from 14 residues. CDR1 MNHEY and CDR2 SMNVEV come from the germline V gene (reference sequence). CDR3 sequence: CASIQGRSYNEQFF. The DNA of the CDR3 is TGTGCCAGCATACAGGGCCGCTCCTACAATGAGCAGTTCTTC.

The rearrangement joins TRBV4-1 to TRBJ1-3, with a tentative D call TRBD1 (6 bases). The CDR3 extends over 14 amino acids. The germline gives CDR1 MGHRA, CDR2 YSYEKL. The V gene lost 4 bases and the J gene lost 3 bases, with 10 bases spanning the gap. The CDR3 here is CASSLTGFGNTIYF. The CDR3 DNA reads TGCGCCAGCAGCCTAACAGGGTTTGGAAACACCATATATTTT.

The chain has TRBV11-2 and TRBJ1-4, with a tentative D call TRBD1 (5 bases). The ends were cut back, 3 bases at V and 10 bases at J, with 15 bases in the middle. The length of the CDR3 is 14 residues. Germline V lookup: CDR1 SGHAT, CDR2 FQNNGV. This chain's CDR3 is CASSFGGTGGKLFF. The CDR3 DNA follows: TGTGCCAGCAGCTTCGGGGGGACCGGGGGAAAACTGTTTTTT.

The CDR3 sequence is CASSFEGAAGNTIYF. For the CDR3, the DNA is TGTGCCAGCAGCTTCGAGGGGGCCGCTGGAAACACCATATATTTT. The chain employs TRBV5-4 and TRBJ1-3, with 7 nucleotides matching TRBD1. The CDR3 has 15 residues. Germline assignment: CDR1 SGHNT and CDR2 YYREEE (reference sequence). V was clipped by 2 bases and J by 2 bases; unmatched bases: 4. Full variable domain (missing parts from reference TRBV5-4 and TRBJ1-3): ETGVTQSPTHLIKTRGQQVTLRCSSQSGHNTVSWYQQALGQGPQFIFQYYREEENGRGNFPPRFSGLQFPNYSSELNVNALELDDSALYLCASSFEGAAGNTIYFGEGSWLTVV.

This rearrangement joins TRBV28 to TRBJ1-5, with D possibly being TRBD1 (6 bases). Germline CDR1 MDHEN, CDR2 SYDVKM. Trimming shortened V by 6 bases and J by 6 bases, and 12 bases separated the two germline ends. This CDR3 comprises 13 residues. Here the CDR3 DNA reads TGTGCCAGCAGACAAACAGGGTTTCAGCCCCAGCATTTT. Encoded protein: CASRQTGFQPQHF.

Points on this clone: At one end, the junction sequence differs from germline, possibly due to a read error. The V call is TRBV10-3, the J call TRBJ1-5; no clear D gene. In germline, CDR1 is ENHRY, CDR2 SYGVKD. This CDR3 is built from 16 residues. In DNA form, the CDR3 reads TGTGCCATCAGTGAGTCGTTAACATCGGGTTATCAGCCCCATCATTTT. This gives the protein CAISESLTSGYQPHHF.

The chain uses TRBV6-6 and TRBJ1-6; D unclear. Per the germline V gene, CDR1 is MNHNY and CDR2 is SVGAGI (reference sequence). Trimming left V 6 bases short and J 5 bases short, with 11 bases between. The CDR3 length is 14 residues. CDR3 residues: CASSRTGNNSPLHF. CDR3 coding DNA: TGTGCCAGCAGCCGGACGGGGAATAATTCACCCCTCCACTTT.

The rearrangement links TRBV19 to TRBJ2-1; possible D gene TRBD2, 6 bases. The CDR3 contains 14 residues. Germline V gene sequence: CDR1 LNHDA, CDR2 SQIVND (reference sequence). The ends were cut back, 5 bases at V and 7 bases at J, with 15 bases in the middle. The CDR3 region is CASSPPGLRNEQFF. The CDR3 coding sequence is TGTGCCAGTAGTCCACCGGGACTTAGGAATGAGCAGTTCTTC.